These 12 T cell receptor beta chains were all obtained from the same sample, sequenced in a study of T cells in Graves' hyperthyroidism and ophthalmopathy. Template material for amplifying TCR beta CDR3 regions consisted of RNA transcripts. The HTBI primer set served for first-round RT-PCR of the TCR CDR3. TCRdb reprocessed the multiplex PCR reads with MiXCR, giving one entry per CDR3 protein. The data contain a few hundred thousand distinct CDR3 sequences, 46% of them seen just once; the ten biggest clones take up about two fifths. Specimen: peripheral blood or thyroid tissue (not recorded which). The receptors originated from an adult woman with Graves' disease, either hyperthyroidism or ophthalmopathy (not recorded which).

The chain carries TRBV20-1 and TRBJ2-7; D not resolved. The germline V gene encodes CDR1 DFQATT and CDR2 SNEGSKA (reference sequence). The V gene lost 0 bases and the J gene lost 2 bases, with 14 bases spanning the gap. This CDR3 has 15 residues. Written as DNA, the CDR3 is TGCAGTGCTAGAGATGGCGCCAGCTCGACCTACGAGCAGTACTTC. Protein: CSARDGASSTYEQYF.

This clonotype has more than one count but fewer than ten. The chain carries TRBV24-1 and TRBJ2-6; D might be TRBD1 or TRBD2, each matching 7 bases. This CDR3 region has 13 residues. Germline V gene data show CDR1 as KGHDR and CDR2 as SFDVKD. V was trimmed by 5 bases and J by 12 bases, leaving 13 bases between them. The CDR3 protein is CATSGAGGGVLTF. The CDR3 nucleotides are TGTGCCACCAGTGGTGCAGGGGGGGGCGTCCTGACTTTC.

Many counts were recorded for this clonotype. The rearrangement links TRBV6-7 to TRBJ1-6; perhaps TRBD1 as D (5 bases). TRBV6-7 has ORF status, its function being uncertain. CDR3 length equals 16 residues. V lost 4 bases, J lost 10 bases, and 20 bases lay in between. DNA for the CDR3: TGTGCCAGCAGTTCCAGTTCACCCGGGACGGTATCACCCCTCCACTTT. This encodes CASSSSSPGTVSPLHF.

The CDR3 spells CSVVPSGNTEAFF. Written as DNA, the CDR3 is TGCAGCGTCGTTCCCTCTGGGAACACTGAAGCTTTCTTT. The rearrangement joins TRBV29-1 to TRBJ1-1; D remains unclear. The CDR3 covers 13 residues. Germline assignment: CDR1 SQVTM and CDR2 ANQGSEA. V was clipped by 6 bases and J by 1 base, with 12 bases between them.

This clonotype came up many times. The chain couples TRBV19 to TRBJ2-5; 9 bases match TRBD2. V dropped 10 bases and J dropped 3; count of bases not matched to a gene: 9. Germline V lookup: CDR1 LNHDA, CDR2 SQIVND (reference sequence). The CDR3 is 14 amino acids. The CDR3 sequence: CATTRTSDEETQYF. CDR3 coding DNA: TGTGCCACCACCCGGACTAGCGATGAAGAGACCCAGTACTTC.

Comments on this clonotype: The conserved final phenylalanine or tryptophan is absent from the CDR3, which likely points to a read error. It is unclear where the CDR3 begins or ends on the DNA, so no DNA is shown, and the CDR3 is as TCRdb lists it. The chain has TRBV13 and TRBJ1-1. Germline values: CDR1 PRHDT, CDR2 FYEKMQ (reference sequence). The CDR3 has 11 amino acids, counting both end residues. CDR3 in amino acids: CASSLDGLANY.

This clonotype was seen repeatedly, ten times or more. The chain uses TRBV12-3 or TRBV12-4 and TRBJ1-1; no definite D call. V shed 3 bases and J shed 6 bases, with 11 bases lying between them. This CDR3 has 13 amino acids. The CDR3, as DNA: TGTGCCAGCAGTTTGCTCCCTGGGGCTGAAGCTTTCTTT. As protein: CASSLLPGAEAFF.

The chain joins TRBV2 to TRBJ2-7, with 15 bases matching TRBD2. CDR1 SNHLY and CDR2 FYNNEI come from the germline V gene. J was trimmed by 7 bases and V by 7 bases; bases with no gene match: 11. This CDR3 contains 16 residues. The CDR3 sequence is CASTPPGLAGGGEQYF. For the CDR3, the DNA is TGTGCCAGCACCCCGCCGGGACTAGCGGGAGGCGGGGAGCAGTACTTC.

This clonotype was detected many times. The chain combines TRBV7-9 with TRBJ2-2; D might be TRBD2 (5 bases). V was clipped by 4 bases and J by 6 bases, with 15 bases between them. Germline loops: CDR1 SEHNR, CDR2 FQNEAQ (reference sequence). This CDR3 spans 15 amino acids. The CDR3 region is CASSYQAAGSGELFF. CDR3 coding DNA: TGTGCCAGCAGCTACCAGGCGGCGGGCTCCGGGGAGCTGTTTTTT.

The rearrangement links TRBV20-1 to TRBJ2-7; D may be TRBD2 (5 bases). V lost 0 bases, J lost 7 bases, and 25 bases lay in between. Germline V gives CDR1 DFQATT, CDR2 SNEGSKA (reference sequence). The CDR3 totals 17 residues. This CDR3 is CSARDFGSGSSPREQYF. The CDR3 bases are TGCAGTGCTAGAGATTTCGGCTCGGGGAGTTCCCCTAGGGAGCAGTACTTC.

This clonotype has at least ten counts. The chain recombines TRBV5-5 with TRBJ1-4; D is unclear. Germline-derived CDR1 and CDR2 are SGHKS and YYEKEE (reference sequence). This CDR3 has 15 residues. Between the trimmed V and J ends, which lost 0 bases and 8 bases, there was a span of 14 bases. This chain's CDR3 is CASSLEGSKGEKLFF. In DNA, the CDR3 is TGTGCCAGCAGCTTGGAAGGGTCAAAGGGCGAAAAACTGTTTTTT.

Only a few counts were recorded for this clonotype. The chain recombines TRBV7-9 with TRBJ2-5; 8 bases fit TRBD1. The trim removed 4 bases at V and 5 bases at J, leaving 6 bases unmatched. This CDR3 is built from 14 residues. Germline loops: CDR1 SEHNR, CDR2 FQNEAQ (reference sequence). The CDR3 here is CASSWSGGMETQYF. CDR3 nucleotide sequence: TGTGCCAGCAGCTGGTCAGGGGGCATGGAGACCCAGTACTTC.